The sequence of this TCR beta chain was determined in a study of T cell responses to AZD1222 COVID-19 vaccine. CDR1 is LNHDA and CDR2 is SQIVND in the germline V gene (reference sequence). This CDR3 has 13 amino acids. The germline V and J ends were trimmed by 5 bases and 5 bases, with 10 bases remaining between them. Using immunoSEQ multiplex PCR, the repertoire was profiled, and TCRdb retains in-frame clones only, with some absent. The data hold roughly 140,000 clones, with around 88% observed a single time. Sequencing was performed on peripheral blood, taken on day 0 of AZD1222 vaccination. The chain recombines TRBV19 with TRBJ2-1; TRBD2 is a possible D gene (6 bases). The clonotype was recovered from an adult in good health. The CDR3 DNA is TGTGCCAGTAGTCGGTTAGCGGACAATGAGCAGTTCTTC. Amino acid sequence: CASSRLADNEQFF.